These 10 T cell receptor beta chains were all obtained from the same sample, sequenced in a study of cytomegalovirus exposure and HLA in healthy donors. The PCR employed 60 Vbeta primers together with 13 Jbeta primers. Measured with immunoSEQ multiplex PCR; TCRdb has only the in-frame clones, and not every one. The sample lists about 160,000 clones, about four fifths occurring once. The sample comprised PBMCs. The receptors were gathered from a man aged 25 to 40 in good health and CMV-seronegative.

The genes are TRBV30 and TRBJ1-5, with D unresolved. The V gene lost 5 bases and the J gene lost 1 base, with 9 bases spanning the gap. Germline values: CDR1 GTSNPN, CDR2 SVGIG (reference sequence). The CDR3 length is 13 residues. CDR3 sequence: CAWGDGSNQPQHF. For the CDR3, the DNA is TGTGCCTGGGGAGACGGGAGCAATCAGCCCCAGCATTTT.

The chain uses TRBV6-5 and TRBJ1-1, with TRBD1 as a possible D gene (6 bases). The CDR3 is made up of 14 amino acids. Germline V gene data show CDR1 as MNHEY and CDR2 as SVGAGI. Deletions cut 8 bases from V and 0 bases from J, with 13 bases between. The CDR3 here is CASGRGSMNTEAFF. The CDR3 DNA sequence: TGTGCCAGCGGCAGGGGCAGCATGAACACTGAAGCTTTCTTT.

This chain links TRBV28 with TRBJ1-1; D ambiguous. V lost 8 bases and J lost 0, with 16 bases in between. Looked up from germline, CDR1 is MDHEN and CDR2 is SYDVKM. The CDR3 spans 15 residues. The CDR3 is CASFSSWALNTEAFF. The CDR3 DNA reads as TGTGCCAGCTTTTCCTCGTGGGCCTTGAACACTGAAGCTTTCTTT.

This chain joins TRBV19 and TRBJ1-4; perhaps TRBD1 as D (5 bases). The germline V gene encodes CDR1 LNHDA and CDR2 SQIVND (reference sequence). The CDR3 runs to 15 residues. Trimming left V 6 bases short and J 8 bases short, with 19 bases between. The DNA for the CDR3 is TGTGCCAGTAGCCCGGCCGGTCAGGGTTGGGAAAAACTGTTTTTT. Amino acids: CASSPAGQGWEKLFF.

This clone was counted a few times. The chain carries TRBV9 and TRBJ2-7; TRBD1 aligns across 8 bases. V trimming: 0 bases; J trimming: 4 bases; junction bases outside the gene matches: 6. In germline, CDR1 is SGDLS, CDR2 YYNGEE. This CDR3 spans 15 amino acids. The DNA of the CDR3 is TGTGCCAGCAGCGTAGCTGACAGGGGCAAATACGAGCAGTACTTC. As protein: CASSVADRGKYEQYF.

J is TRBJ1-2 and V is TRBV27; D not resolved. Germline CDR1 is MNHEY and CDR2 is SMNVEV (reference sequence). V was clipped by 6 bases and J by 1 base, with 12 bases between them. This CDR3 spans 14 amino acids. As DNA, the CDR3 is TGTGCCAGCAGCAGTACCCCTTTTAACTATGGCTACACCTTC. Translated: CASSSTPFNYGYTF.

V usage is TRBV6-5 and J usage is TRBJ2-4, with 9 positions matching TRBD1. The CDR3 loop spans 14 amino acids. Germline CDR1 reads MNHEY; CDR2 reads SVGAGI. V dropped 6 bases and J dropped 0; count of bases not matched to a gene: 0. The CDR3 DNA is TGTGCCAGCAGGACAGGGGGAGCCAAAAACATTCAGTACTTC. This gives the protein CASRTGGAKNIQYF.

This chain joins TRBV7-8 and TRBJ2-3; D is ambiguous. The CDR3 extends over 13 amino acids. From germline, CDR1 is SGHVS and CDR2 FQNEAQ. Trimming cost V 2 bases and J 4 bases, with 7 bases left between them. CDR3 sequence: CASSLNEADTQYF. Written as DNA, the CDR3 is TGTGCCAGCAGCTTAAACGAGGCAGATACGCAGTATTTT. Full variable domain (outside the CDR3, taken from reference TRBV7-8 and TRBJ2-3): GAGVSQSPRYKVAKRGQDVALRCDPISGHVSLFWYQQALGQGPEFLTYFQNEAQLDKSGLPSDRFFAERPEGSVSTLKIQRTQQEDSAVYLCASSLNEADTQYFGPGTRLTVL.

V usage is TRBV6-6 and J usage is TRBJ2-7, with 8 positions matching TRBD1. The CDR3 loop spans 15 amino acids. V shed 7 bases, J shed 1 base, and the junction held 9 bases outside the gene matches. Germline V lookup: CDR1 MNHNY, CDR2 SVGAGI (reference sequence). The CDR3 nucleotides read TGTGCCAGCACAGGCTCAGGACAGGGATCCTACGAGCAGTACTTC. Its translation: CASTGSGQGSYEQYF.

The chain combines TRBV2 with TRBJ2-7, with D maybe TRBD2 (6 bases). Trimming took 6 bases from V and 0 from J, leaving 15 bases between them. The CDR3 spans 15 residues. Looked up from germline, CDR1 is SNHLY and CDR2 is FYNNEI. CDR3 region: CASRGRELSSYEQYF. The CDR3 DNA follows: TGTGCCAGCAGGGGTCGGGAGTTAAGCTCCTACGAGCAGTACTTC.